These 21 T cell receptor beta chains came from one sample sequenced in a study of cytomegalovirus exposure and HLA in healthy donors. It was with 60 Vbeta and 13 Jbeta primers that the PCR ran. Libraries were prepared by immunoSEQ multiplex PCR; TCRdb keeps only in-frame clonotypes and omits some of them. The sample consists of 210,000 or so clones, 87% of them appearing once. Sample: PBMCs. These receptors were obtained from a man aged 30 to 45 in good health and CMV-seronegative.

Written as DNA, the CDR3 is TGTGCCAGCACTCCTCGGCTACAGGGGTCCTACAATGAGCAGTTCTTC. This codes for CASTPRLQGSYNEQFF. The chain uses TRBV5-6 and TRBJ2-1, with 7 bases identical to TRBD1. The CDR3 is 16 residues long. The junction had 10 bases not matched to a gene; V was cut back by 6 bases and J by 1 base. Germline lookup yields CDR1 SGHDT and CDR2 YYEEEE.

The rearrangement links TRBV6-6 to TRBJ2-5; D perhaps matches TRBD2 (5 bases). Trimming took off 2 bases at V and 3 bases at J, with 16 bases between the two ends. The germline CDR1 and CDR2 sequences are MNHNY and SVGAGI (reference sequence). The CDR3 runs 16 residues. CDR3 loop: CASSYDRGPPEETQYF. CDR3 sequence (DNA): TGTGCCAGCAGTTACGATCGGGGTCCCCCGGAAGAGACCCAGTACTTC.

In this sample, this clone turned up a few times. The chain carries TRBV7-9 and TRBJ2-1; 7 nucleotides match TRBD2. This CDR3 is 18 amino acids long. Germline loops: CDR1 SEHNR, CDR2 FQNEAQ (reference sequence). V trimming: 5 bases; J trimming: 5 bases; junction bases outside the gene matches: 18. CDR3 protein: CASSPRELGTKANNEQFF. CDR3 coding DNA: TGTGCCAGCAGCCCCAGGGAGTTGGGGACTAAGGCCAACAATGAGCAGTTCTTC.

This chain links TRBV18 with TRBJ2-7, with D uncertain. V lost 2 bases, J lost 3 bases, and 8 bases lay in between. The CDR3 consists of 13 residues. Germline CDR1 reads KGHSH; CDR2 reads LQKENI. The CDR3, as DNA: TGTGCCAGCTCACCAGGAGTGAACTACGAGCAGTACTTC. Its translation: CASSPGVNYEQYF.

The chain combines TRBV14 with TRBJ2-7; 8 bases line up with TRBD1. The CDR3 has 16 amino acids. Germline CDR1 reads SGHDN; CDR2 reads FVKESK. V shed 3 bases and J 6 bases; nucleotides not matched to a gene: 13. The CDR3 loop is CASSQYGTGSFSEQYF. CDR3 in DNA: TGTGCCAGCAGCCAGTACGGGACAGGCTCTTTTTCCGAGCAGTACTTC.

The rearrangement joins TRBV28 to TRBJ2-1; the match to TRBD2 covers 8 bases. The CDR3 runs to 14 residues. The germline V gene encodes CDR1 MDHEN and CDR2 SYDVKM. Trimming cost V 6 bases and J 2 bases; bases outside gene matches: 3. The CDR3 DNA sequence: TGTGCCAGCAGGCCGGGACTAGCCTACAATGAGCAGTTCTTC. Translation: CASRPGLAYNEQFF.

This chain's CDR3 is CASSSGLAESYNEQFF. CDR3 nucleotide sequence: TGTGCCAGCAGCTCGGGACTAGCGGAATCCTACAATGAGCAGTTCTTC. The chain combines TRBV11-3 with TRBJ2-1; 11 nucleotides line up with TRBD2. Trimming cost V 4 bases and J 1 base; bases outside gene matches: 3. This CDR3 is built from 16 residues. Germline CDR1 is SGHNT and CDR2 is YENEEA.

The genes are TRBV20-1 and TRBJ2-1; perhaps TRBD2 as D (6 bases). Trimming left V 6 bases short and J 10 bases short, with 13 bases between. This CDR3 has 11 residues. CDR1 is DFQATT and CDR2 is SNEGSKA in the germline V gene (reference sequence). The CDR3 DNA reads TGCAGTGCCTCACCCGGGGGAGAGCAGTTCTTC. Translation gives CSASPGGEQFF.

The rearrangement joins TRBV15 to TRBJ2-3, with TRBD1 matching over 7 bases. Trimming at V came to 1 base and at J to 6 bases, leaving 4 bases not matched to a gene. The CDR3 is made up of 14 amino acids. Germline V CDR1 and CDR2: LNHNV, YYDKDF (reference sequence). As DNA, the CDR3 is TGTGCCACCAGCAGAGCAAGGGGGCAGGATACGCAGTATTTT. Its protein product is CATSRARGQDTQYF.

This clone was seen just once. The CDR3 region is CASSQLASGGTYNEQFF. Written as DNA, the CDR3 is TGTGCCAGCAGCCAATTGGCTAGCGGGGGGACATACAATGAGCAGTTCTTC. The chain uses TRBV16 and TRBJ2-1, with 11 bases that match TRBD2. The V gene end was trimmed by 1 base and the J gene end by 4 bases; junction bases not matched to a gene: 6. Germline CDR1 is KGHSY and CDR2 is FQNENV. The CDR3 loop spans 17 amino acids.

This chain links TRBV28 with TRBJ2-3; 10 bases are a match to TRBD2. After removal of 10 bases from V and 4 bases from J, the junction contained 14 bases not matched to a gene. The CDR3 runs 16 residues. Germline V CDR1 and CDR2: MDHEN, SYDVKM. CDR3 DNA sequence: TGTGCCATCTACACAACTAGCGGGAATGTCCCAGATACGCAGTATTTT. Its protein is CAIYTTSGNVPDTQYF.

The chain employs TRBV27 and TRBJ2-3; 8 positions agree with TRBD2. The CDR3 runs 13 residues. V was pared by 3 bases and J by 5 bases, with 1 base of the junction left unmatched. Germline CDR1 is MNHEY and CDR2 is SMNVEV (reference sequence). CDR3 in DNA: TGTGCCAGCAGTTTCCTAGCGGGAGATACGCAGTATTTT. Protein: CASSFLAGDTQYF.

For the CDR3, the DNA is TGCGCCAGCAGCTCACCCAGGGGGCTTACTGAAGCTTTCTTT. Translating it yields CASSSPRGLTEAFF. This chain joins TRBV5-1 and TRBJ1-1, with 8 bases aligning to TRBD1. This CDR3 is 14 amino acids long. J lost 5 bases, V lost 3 bases, and 6 bases had no gene match. Germline CDR1 reads SGHRS; CDR2 reads YFSETQ.

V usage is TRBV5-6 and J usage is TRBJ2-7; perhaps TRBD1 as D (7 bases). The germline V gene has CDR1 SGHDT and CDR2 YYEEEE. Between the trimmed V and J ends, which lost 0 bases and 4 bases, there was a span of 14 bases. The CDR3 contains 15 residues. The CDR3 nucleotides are TGTGCCAGCAGCTTGGCCGTGGCAGGGGGGTACGAGCAGTACTTC. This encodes CASSLAVAGGYEQYF.

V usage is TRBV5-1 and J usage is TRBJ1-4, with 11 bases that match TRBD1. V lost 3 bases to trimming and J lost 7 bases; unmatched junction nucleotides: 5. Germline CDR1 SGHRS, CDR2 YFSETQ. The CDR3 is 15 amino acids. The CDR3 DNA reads TGCGCCAGCAGCTCAACCGGGACAGGGGGTGAAAAACTGTTTTTT. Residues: CASSSTGTGGEKLFF. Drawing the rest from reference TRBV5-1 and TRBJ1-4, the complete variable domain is KAGVTQTPRYLIKTRGQQVTLSCSPISGHRSVSWYQQTPGQGLQFLFEYFSETQRNKGNFPGRFSGRQFSNSRSEMNVSTLELGDSALYLCASSSTGTGGEKLFFGSGTQLSVL.

CDR3 loop: CASSPSSGGYGYTF. The CDR3 DNA sequence: TGTGCCAGCAGCCCCTCCAGCGGGGGCTATGGCTACACCTTC. The chain combines TRBV7-9 with TRBJ1-2; possible D gene TRBD1, 5 bases. CDR1 SEHNR and CDR2 FQNEAQ come from the germline V gene (reference sequence). The germline V and J ends were trimmed by 5 bases and 4 bases, with 14 bases remaining between them. The CDR3 spans 14 residues.

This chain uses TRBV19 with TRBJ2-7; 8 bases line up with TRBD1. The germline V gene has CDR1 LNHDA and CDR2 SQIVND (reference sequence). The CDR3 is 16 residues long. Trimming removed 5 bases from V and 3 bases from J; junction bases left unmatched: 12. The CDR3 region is CASSPGPGQAFYEQYF. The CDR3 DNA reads TGTGCCAGTAGTCCGGGGCCGGGACAGGCGTTCTACGAGCAGTACTTC.

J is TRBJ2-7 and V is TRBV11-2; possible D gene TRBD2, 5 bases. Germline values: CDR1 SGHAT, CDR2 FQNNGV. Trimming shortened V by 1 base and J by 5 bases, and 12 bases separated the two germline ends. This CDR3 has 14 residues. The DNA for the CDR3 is TGTGCCAGCAGCTTAGGACGAGGGTCGAACGAGCAGTACTTC. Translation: CASSLGRGSNEQYF.

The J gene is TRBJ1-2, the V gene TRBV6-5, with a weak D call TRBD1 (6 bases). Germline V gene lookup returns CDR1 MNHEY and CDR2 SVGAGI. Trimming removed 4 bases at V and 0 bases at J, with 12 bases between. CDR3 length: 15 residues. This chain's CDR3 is CASSSQGLANYGYTF. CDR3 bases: TGTGCCAGCAGTTCTCAGGGGCTAGCTAACTATGGCTACACCTTC.

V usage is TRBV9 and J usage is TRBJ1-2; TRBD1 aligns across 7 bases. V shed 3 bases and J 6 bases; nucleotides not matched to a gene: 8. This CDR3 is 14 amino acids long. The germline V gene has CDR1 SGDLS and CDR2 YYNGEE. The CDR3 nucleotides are TGTGCCAGCAGCGCGAGGACAGGAGTTAATGGCTACACCTTC. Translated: CASSARTGVNGYTF.

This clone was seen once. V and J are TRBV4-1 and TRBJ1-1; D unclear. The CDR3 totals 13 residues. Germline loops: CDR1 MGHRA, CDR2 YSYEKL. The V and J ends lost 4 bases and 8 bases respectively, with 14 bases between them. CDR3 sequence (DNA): TGCGCCAGCAGCCGAATGGAGACGGAGGAAGCTTTCTTT. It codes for CASSRMETEEAFF.